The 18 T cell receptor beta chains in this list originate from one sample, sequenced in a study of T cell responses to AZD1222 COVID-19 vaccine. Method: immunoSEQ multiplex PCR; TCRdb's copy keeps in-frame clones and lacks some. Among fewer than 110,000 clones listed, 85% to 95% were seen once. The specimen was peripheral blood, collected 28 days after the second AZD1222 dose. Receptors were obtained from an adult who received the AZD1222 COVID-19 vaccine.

The CDR3 spells CASRGLAEDTQYF. DNA for the CDR3: TGTGCCAGCAGGGGACTAGCGGAAGATACGCAGTATTTT. V is TRBV9 and J is TRBJ2-3; TRBD2 agrees at 11 bases. The trim removed 5 bases at V and 5 bases at J, leaving 1 base unmatched. CDR1 SGDLS and CDR2 YYNGEE come from the germline V gene. The CDR3 has 13 residues.

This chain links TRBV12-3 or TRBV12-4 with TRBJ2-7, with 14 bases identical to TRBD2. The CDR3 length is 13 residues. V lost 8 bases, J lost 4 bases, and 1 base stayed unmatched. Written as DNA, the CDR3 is TGTGCCAGCCGACTAGCGGGAGGGTACGAGCAGTACTTC. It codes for CASRLAGGYEQYF.

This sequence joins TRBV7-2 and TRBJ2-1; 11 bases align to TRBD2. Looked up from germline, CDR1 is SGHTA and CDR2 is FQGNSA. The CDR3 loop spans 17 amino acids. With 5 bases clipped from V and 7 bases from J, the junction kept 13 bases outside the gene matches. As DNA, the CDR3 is TGTGCCAGCAGCCCTCGTTGGGATAGCGGGAGGGCGAATGAGCAGTTCTTC. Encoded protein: CASSPRWDSGRANEQFF.

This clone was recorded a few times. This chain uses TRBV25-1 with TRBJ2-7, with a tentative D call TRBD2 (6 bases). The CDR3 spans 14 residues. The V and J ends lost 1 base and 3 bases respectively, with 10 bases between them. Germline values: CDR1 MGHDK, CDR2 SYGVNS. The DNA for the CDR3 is TGTGCCAGCAGTGAATCTGGGGGAGGCTACGAGCAGTACTTC. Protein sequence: CASSESGGGYEQYF.

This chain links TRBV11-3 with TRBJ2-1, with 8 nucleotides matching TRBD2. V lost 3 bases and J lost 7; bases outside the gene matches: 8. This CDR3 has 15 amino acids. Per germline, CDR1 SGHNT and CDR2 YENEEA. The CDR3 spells CASSFSHVAGNEQFF. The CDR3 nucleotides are TGTGCCAGCAGCTTCTCGCACGTAGCGGGGAATGAGCAGTTCTTC.

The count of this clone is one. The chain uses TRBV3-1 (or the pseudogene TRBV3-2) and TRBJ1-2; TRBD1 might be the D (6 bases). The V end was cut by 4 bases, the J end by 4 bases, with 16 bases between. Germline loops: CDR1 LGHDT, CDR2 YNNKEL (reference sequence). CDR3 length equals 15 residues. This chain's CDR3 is CASSRRGRGGYGYTF. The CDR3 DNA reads TGTGCCAGCAGCCGAAGGGGCAGGGGAGGCTATGGCTACACCTTC.

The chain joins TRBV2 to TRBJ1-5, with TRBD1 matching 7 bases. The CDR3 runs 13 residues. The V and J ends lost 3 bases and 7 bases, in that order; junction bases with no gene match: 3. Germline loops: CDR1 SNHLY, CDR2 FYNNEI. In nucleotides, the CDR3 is TGTGCCAGCAGTGAGACAGGGCGGCAGCCCCAGCATTTT. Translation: CASSETGRQPQHF.

Here the CDR3 DNA reads TGTGCCAGCAGCTCCCAGGTAGTAAGTTCACCCCTCCACTTT. Amino acid sequence: CASSSQVVSSPLHF. The chain joins TRBV5-6 to TRBJ1-6; D unclear. Germline V gene data show CDR1 as SGHDT and CDR2 as YYEEEE. V lost 3 bases, J lost 9 bases, and 13 bases lay in between. This CDR3 is 14 amino acids long.

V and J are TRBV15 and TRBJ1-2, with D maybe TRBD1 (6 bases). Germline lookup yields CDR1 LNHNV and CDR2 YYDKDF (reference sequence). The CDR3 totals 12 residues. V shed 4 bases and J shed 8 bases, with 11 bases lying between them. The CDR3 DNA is TGTGCCACCAGCAAGCAGGGGAGCGGCTACACCTTC. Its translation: CATSKQGSGYTF.

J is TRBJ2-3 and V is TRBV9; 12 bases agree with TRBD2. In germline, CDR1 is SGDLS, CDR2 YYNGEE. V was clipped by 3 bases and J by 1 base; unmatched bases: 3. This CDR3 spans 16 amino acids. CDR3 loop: CASSASSGGGTDTQYF. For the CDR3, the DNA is TGTGCCAGCAGCGCTTCTAGCGGGGGGGGCACAGATACGCAGTATTTT.

In DNA, the CDR3 is TGTGCCAGCAGTTTAAATTTTAACTCCTACAATGAGCAGTTCTTC. As protein: CASSLNFNSYNEQFF. The chain recombines TRBV7-9 with TRBJ2-1; D unclear. Trimming shortened V by 6 bases and J by 0 bases, and 12 bases separated the two germline ends. The CDR3 length is 15 residues. Germline V gives CDR1 SEHNR, CDR2 FQNEAQ (reference sequence).

The CDR3 is CASSLDLADTQYF. The CDR3 region has the DNA TGTGCCAGCAGTTTAGATCTAGCAGATACGCAGTATTTT. V usage is TRBV12-3 or TRBV12-4 and J usage is TRBJ2-3; D is unclear. Trimming left V 1 base short and J 4 bases short, with 6 bases between. The CDR3 is made up of 13 amino acids.

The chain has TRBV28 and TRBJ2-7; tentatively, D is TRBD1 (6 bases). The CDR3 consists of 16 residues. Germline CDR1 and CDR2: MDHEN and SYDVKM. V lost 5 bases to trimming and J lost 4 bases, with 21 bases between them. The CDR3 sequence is CASSTLQGVHTYEQYF. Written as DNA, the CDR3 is TGTGCCAGCAGTACATTACAGGGCGTCCATACGTACGAGCAGTACTTC. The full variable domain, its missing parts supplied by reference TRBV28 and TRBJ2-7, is DVKVTQSSRYLVKRTGEKVFLECVQDMDHENMFWYRQDPGLGLRLIYFSYDVKMKEKGDIPEGYSVSREKKERFSLILESASTNQTSMYLCASSTLQGVHTYEQYFGPGTRLTVT.

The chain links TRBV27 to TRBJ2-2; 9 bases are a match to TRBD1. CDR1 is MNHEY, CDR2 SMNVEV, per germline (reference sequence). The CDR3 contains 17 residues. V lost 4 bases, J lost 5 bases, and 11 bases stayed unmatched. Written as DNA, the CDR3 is TGTGCCAGCAGTTCGATAACCGGGACAGGGCTAACCGGGGAGCTGTTTTTT. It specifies CASSSITGTGLTGELFF.

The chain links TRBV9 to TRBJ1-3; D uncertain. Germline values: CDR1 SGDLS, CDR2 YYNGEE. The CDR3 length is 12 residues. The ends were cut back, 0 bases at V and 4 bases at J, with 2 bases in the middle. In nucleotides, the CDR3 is TGTGCCAGCAGCGTAGGGGGAAACACCATATATTTT. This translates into CASSVGGNTIYF. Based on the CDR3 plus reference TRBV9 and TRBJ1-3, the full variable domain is DSGVTQTPKHLITATGQRVTLRCSPRSGDLSVYWYQQSLDQGLQFLIQYYNGEERAKGNILERFSAQQFPDLHSELNLSSLELGDSALYFCASSVGGNTIYFGEGSWLTVV.

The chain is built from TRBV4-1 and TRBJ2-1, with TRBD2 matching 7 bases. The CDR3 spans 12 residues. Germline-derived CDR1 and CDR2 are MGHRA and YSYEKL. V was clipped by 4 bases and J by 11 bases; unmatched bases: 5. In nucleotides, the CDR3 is TGCGCCAGCAGCCCCGGGGGGTTGCAGCAGTTCTTC. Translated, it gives CASSPGGLQQFF.

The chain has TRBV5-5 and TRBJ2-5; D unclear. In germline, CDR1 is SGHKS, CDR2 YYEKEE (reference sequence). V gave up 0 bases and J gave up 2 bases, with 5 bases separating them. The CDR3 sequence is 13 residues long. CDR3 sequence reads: CASSLAEQETQYF. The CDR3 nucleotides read TGTGCCAGCAGCTTGGCCGAGCAAGAGACCCAGTACTTC.

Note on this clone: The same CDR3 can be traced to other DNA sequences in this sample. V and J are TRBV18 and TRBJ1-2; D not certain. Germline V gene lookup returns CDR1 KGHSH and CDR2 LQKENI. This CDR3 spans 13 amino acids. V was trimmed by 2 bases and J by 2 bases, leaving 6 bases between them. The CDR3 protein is CASSPGGNYGYTF. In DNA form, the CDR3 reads TGTGCCAGCTCACCAGGAGGGAACTATGGCTACACCTTC.